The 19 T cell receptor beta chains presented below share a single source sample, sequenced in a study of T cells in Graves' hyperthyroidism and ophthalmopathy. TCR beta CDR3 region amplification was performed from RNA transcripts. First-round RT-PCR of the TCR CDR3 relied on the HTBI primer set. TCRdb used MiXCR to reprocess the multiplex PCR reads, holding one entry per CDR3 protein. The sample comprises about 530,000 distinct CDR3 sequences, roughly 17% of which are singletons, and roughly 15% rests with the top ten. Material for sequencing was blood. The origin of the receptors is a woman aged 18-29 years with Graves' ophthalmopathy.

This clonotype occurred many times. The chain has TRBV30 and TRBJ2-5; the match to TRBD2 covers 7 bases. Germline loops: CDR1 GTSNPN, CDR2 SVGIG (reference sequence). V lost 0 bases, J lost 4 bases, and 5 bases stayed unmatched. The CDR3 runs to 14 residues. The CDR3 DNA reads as TGTGCCTGGAGTGTTGGGGGGGTTCGAGAGACCCAGTACTTC. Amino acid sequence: CAWSVGGVRETQYF.

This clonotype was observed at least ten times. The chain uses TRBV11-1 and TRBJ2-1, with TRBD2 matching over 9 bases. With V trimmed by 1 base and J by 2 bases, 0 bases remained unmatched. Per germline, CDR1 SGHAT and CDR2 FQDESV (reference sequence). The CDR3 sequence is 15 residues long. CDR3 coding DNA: TGTGCCAGCAGCTTAGTAGCGGGAGCCTACAATGAGCAGTTCTTC. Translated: CASSLVAGAYNEQFF.

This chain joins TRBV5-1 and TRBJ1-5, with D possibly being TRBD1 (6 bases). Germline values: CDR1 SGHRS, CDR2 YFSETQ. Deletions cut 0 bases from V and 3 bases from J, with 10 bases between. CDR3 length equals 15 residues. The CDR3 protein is CASSLAGVPNQPQHF. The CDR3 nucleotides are TGCGCCAGCAGCTTGGCAGGGGTCCCCAATCAGCCCCAGCATTTT. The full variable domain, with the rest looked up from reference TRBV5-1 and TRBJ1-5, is KAGVTQTPRYLIKTRGQQVTLSCSPISGHRSVSWYQQTPGQGLQFLFEYFSETQRNKGNFPGRFSGRQFSNSRSEMNVSTLELGDSALYLCASSLAGVPNQPQHFGDGTRLSIL.

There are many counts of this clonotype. The CDR3 nucleotides read TGTGCCAGCAGCTTAGAAAATAGCGGAATATTCACAGATACGCAGTATTTT. Amino acid sequence: CASSLENSGIFTDTQYF. This chain uses TRBV7-2 with TRBJ2-3; D is perhaps TRBD2 (6 bases). Germline CDR1 reads SGHTA; CDR2 reads FQGNSA. The CDR3 runs 17 residues. Trimming took off 1 base at V and 2 bases at J, with 16 bases between the two ends.

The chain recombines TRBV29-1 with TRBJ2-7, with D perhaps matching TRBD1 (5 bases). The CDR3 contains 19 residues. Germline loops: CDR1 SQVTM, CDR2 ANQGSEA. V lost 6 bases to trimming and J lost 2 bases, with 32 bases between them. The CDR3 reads CSVSGPLDSPISNPYEQYF. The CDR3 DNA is TGCAGCGTCTCAGGGCCTTTAGACAGCCCGATTTCAAACCCCTACGAGCAGTACTTC.

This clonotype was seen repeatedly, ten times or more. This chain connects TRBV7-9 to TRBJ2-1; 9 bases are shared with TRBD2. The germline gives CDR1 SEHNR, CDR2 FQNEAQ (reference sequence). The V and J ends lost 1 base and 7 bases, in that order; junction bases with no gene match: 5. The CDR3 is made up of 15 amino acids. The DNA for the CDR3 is TGTGCCAGCAGCTTAGATAGCGGGAGTCAGAATGAGCAGTTCTTC. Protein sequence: CASSLDSGSQNEQFF.

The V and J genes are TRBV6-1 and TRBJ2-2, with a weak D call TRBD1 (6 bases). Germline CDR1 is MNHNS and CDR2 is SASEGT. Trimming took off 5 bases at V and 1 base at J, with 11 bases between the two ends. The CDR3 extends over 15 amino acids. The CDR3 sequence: CASSLTGENTGELFF. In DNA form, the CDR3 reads TGTGCCAGCAGTCTGACAGGAGAGAACACCGGGGAGCTGTTTTTT.

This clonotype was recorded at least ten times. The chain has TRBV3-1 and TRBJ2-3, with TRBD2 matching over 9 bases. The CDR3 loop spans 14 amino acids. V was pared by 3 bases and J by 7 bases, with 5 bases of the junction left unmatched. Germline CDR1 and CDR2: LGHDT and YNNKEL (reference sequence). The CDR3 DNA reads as TGTGCCAGCAGCCAGCGGACTAGCGTTAATACGCAGTATTTT. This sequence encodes CASSQRTSVNTQYF.

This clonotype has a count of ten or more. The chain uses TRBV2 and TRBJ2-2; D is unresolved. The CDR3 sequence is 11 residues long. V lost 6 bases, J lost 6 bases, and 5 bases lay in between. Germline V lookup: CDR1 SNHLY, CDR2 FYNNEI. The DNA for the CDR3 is TGTGCCAGCAGGTCCGCCGGGGAGCTGTTTTTT. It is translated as CASRSAGELFF.

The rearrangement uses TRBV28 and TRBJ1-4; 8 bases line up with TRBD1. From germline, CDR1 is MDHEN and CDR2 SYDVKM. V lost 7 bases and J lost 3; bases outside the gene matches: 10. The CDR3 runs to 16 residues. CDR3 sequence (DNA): TGTGCCAGCACCTCAGGGGGCGCCGAGTCTAATGAAAAACTGTTTTTT. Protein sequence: CASTSGGAESNEKLFF.

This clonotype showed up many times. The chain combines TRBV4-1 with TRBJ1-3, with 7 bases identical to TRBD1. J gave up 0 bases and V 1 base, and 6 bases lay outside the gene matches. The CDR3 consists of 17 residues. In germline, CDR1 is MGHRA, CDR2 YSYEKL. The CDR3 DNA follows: TGCGCCAGCAGCCAAGGACAGGGCAGGTCCTCTGGAAACACCATATATTTT. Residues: CASSQGQGRSSGNTIYF.

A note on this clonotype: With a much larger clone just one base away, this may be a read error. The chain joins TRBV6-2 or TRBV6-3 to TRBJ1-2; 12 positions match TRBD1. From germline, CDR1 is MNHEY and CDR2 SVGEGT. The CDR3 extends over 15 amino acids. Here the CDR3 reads CASSYPGQGAYGCTF. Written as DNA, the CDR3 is TGTGCCAGCAGCTACCCGGGACAGGGGGCCTATGGCTGCACCTTC.

CDR3 nucleotide sequence: TGCAGTGCTAGAGAGAGGTTGGGGGCCCTAGGAGGGGAGCAGTTCTTC. Translation gives CSARERLGALGGEQFF. This chain joins TRBV20-1 and TRBJ2-1; perhaps D is TRBD1 or TRBD2 (6 bases each). Per the germline V gene, CDR1 is DFQATT and CDR2 is SNEGSKA (reference sequence). The CDR3 extends over 16 amino acids. V was pared by 0 bases and J by 10 bases, with 22 bases between.

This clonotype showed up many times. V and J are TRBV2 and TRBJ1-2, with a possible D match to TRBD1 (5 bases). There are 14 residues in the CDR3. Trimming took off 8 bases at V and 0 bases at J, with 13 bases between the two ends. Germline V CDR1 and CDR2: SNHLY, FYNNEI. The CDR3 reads CASRPSGANYGYTF. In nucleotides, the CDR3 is TGTGCCAGCCGTCCTTCGGGGGCTAACTATGGCTACACCTTC.

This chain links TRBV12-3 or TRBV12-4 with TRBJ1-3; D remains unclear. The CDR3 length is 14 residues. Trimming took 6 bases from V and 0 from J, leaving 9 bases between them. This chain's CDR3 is CASRLWGSGNTIYF. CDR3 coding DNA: TGTGCCAGCAGGTTGTGGGGCTCTGGAAACACCATATATTTT.

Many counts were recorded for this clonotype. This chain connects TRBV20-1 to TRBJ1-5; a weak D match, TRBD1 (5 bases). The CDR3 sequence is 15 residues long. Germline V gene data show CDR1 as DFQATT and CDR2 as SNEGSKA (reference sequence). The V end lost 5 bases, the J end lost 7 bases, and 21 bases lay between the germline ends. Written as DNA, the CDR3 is TGCAGTGCTCACGACAAAGTAGACAGAGACCAGCCCCAGCATTTT. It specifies CSAHDKVDRDQPQHF.

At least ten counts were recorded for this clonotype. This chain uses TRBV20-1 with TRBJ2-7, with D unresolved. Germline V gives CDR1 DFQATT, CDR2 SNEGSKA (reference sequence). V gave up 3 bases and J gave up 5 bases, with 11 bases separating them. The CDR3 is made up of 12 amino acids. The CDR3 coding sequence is TGCAGTGCTAGCTTAGGGATCGACGAGCAGTACTTC. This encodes CSASLGIDEQYF.

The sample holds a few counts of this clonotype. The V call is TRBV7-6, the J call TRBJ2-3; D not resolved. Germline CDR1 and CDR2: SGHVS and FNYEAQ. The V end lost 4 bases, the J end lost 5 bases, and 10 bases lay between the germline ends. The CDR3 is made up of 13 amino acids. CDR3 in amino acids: CASSSTLVDTQYF. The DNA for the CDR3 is TGTGCCAGCAGCTCTACCCTCGTAGATACGCAGTATTTT.

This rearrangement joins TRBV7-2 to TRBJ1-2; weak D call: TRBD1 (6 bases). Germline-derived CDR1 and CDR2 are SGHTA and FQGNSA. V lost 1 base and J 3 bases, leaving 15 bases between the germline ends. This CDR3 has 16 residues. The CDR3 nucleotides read TGTGCCAGCAGCTTAGAGTTTGGGGGCGCGTACTATGGCTACACCTTC. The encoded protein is CASSLEFGGAYYGYTF.